A single T cell receptor (beta chain) is shown here with its context. The sample comes from a study of T cell responses to AZD1222 COVID-19 vaccine. TCRdb's table, derived via immunoSEQ multiplex PCR, lists solely in-frame clones and lacks some. The table has some 170,000 clones, approximately 91% seen once. Per the germline V gene, CDR1 is SQVTM and CDR2 is ANQGSEA. V lost 0 bases to trimming and J lost 0 bases, with 8 bases between them. The CDR3 has 14 residues. This receptor was identified in an adult who received the AZD1222 COVID-19 vaccine. The material sequenced was peripheral blood, taken 28 days after the second AZD1222 dose. This rearrangement joins TRBV29-1 to TRBJ1-1, with D uncertain. CDR3 region: CSVEERGMNTEAFF. In DNA, the CDR3 is TGCAGCGTTGAAGAACGAGGTATGAACACTGAAGCTTTCTTT.